This T cell receptor (beta chain) came from a study of PD-1 blockade in mismatch repair-deficient tumors. Profiled with immunoSEQ multiplex PCR; TCRdb holds only in-frame clones, not every one. Here the sample spans tens of thousands of clones, about 78% being singletons. V gave up 2 bases and J gave up 1 base; unmatched junction bases: 14. The CDR3 length is 19 residues. Germline V gene sequence: CDR1 SEHNR, CDR2 FQNEAQ (reference sequence). The receptor's source is an adult with mismatch repair-deficient cancer. V gene TRBV7-9 combines with J gene TRBJ2-1, with TRBD2 identical over 7 bases. This material consisted of peripheral blood, taken 2 weeks after starting pembrolizumab. CDR3 coding DNA: TGTGCCAGCAGCTTATGGTCTTTTGGGCGGGAGTGGTCCTACAATGAGCAGTTCTTC. Protein: CASSLWSFGREWSYNEQFF.